This TCR beta chain is drawn from a study of T cells in Graves' hyperthyroidism and ophthalmopathy. Overall study: At initial diagnosis, before any treatment had begun, peripheral blood was obtained. General study findings and limits: Most thyroid clonotypes expanded above 0.001 appeared in blood too.

This clonotype has at least ten counts. What it binds is unknown. V gave up 2 bases and J gave up 3 bases; unmatched junction bases: 6. The V gene's germline CDR1 is MDHEN and CDR2 SYDVKM. The CDR3 length is 15 residues. The investigators amplified TCR beta CDR3 regions from RNA transcripts. First-round RT-PCR with HTBI primers amplified the TCR CDR3 region. TCRdb re-called the multiplex PCR reads with MiXCR, one entry per CDR3 protein. The repertoire holds approximately 360,000 distinct CDR3 sequences, approximately 25% seen once, with around four fifths in the top ten. Sample: blood. The clonotype was recovered from a man aged 45 to 65 with Graves' hyperthyroidism. This sequence joins TRBV28 and TRBJ2-7; 8 bases are a match to TRBD1. This CDR3 is CASSLLPGQVYEQYF. The DNA for the CDR3 is TGTGCCAGCAGTTTACTCCCGGGACAGGTCTACGAGCAGTACTTC.